The T cell receptor (beta chain) described here comes from a study of radiation and T cells in renal cell carcinoma. Overall study context: Nephrectomy followed 15 Gy stereotactic body radiation by 4 weeks.

Findings and limits, study-wide: In blood, top tumor clones expanded by 2 weeks, shrinking by 4. Pretreatment tumor biopsies were lacking, so baseline clonotypes are unknown.

Points on this clone: No antigen is known for it.

Time point meaning: baseline pretreatment blood. Treatment noted: 15 Gy SBRT to primary tumor, nephrectomy 4 weeks later. This renal cell carcinoma was of the clear cell type. CDR1 MNHEY and CDR2 SMNVEV come from the germline V gene (reference sequence). Between the trimmed V and J ends, which lost 2 bases and 1 base, there was a span of 5 bases. The CDR3 runs to 13 residues. TCRdb's table, derived via immunoSEQ multiplex PCR, lists solely in-frame clones and lacks some. The sample holds about 88,000 clones; 80% to 90% are singletons and the top ten take approximately 8%. The source of this sequence is a man aged 50-60 years with renal cell carcinoma. The V and J genes are TRBV27 and TRBJ1-2, with D uncertain. Sequenced material: blood, taken from a patient whose treatment included radiotherapy and nephrectomy. CDR3 DNA: TGTGCCAGCAGTTTAGAATATAACTATGGCTACACCTTC. Translated, it gives CASSLEYNYGYTF.